The entry that follows covers one T cell receptor beta chain sequence. Its antigen is not known. These data come from a study of shared clonotypes between healthy human individuals. Findings and limits, study-wide: Sampling covered nothing but blood. Tissue TCR repertoires likely differ from those found in blood.

Method: immunoSEQ multiplex PCR; TCRdb's copy keeps in-frame clones and lacks some. The sample comprises 450,000 or so clones, roughly three quarters of which are singletons, and 9.5% to 15% rests with the top ten. Donors were healthy HIV-negative adults without recently reported acute infections or vaccinations. Among the donors, all were Caucasian adults who lived in Nashville, Tennessee. Germline V gene data show CDR1 as ENHRY and CDR2 as SYGVKD. This CDR3 region has 15 residues. V trimming: 5 bases; J trimming: 6 bases; junction bases outside the gene matches: 8. The TCR comes from a woman between 40 and 55 years old in good health. Some clones in this sample may be carry-over from other donors' samples. Specimen: PBMCs. The chain combines TRBV10-3 with TRBJ2-3, with 10 bases lining up with TRBD2. CDR3 residues: CAISPLAGEGDTQYF. The CDR3, as DNA: TGTGCCATCAGTCCGCTAGCGGGAGAGGGCGATACGCAGTATTTT.